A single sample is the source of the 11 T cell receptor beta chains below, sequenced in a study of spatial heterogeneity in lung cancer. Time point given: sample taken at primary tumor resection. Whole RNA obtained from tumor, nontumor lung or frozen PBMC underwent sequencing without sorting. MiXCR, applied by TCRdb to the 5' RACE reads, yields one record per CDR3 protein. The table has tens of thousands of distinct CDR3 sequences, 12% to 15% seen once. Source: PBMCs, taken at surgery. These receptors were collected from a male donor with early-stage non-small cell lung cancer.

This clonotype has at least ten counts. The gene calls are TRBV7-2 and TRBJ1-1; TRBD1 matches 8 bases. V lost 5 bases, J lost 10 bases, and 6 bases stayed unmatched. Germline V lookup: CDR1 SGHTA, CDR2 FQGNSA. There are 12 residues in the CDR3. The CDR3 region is CASSPQGEGAFF. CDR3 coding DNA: TGTGCCAGCAGCCCACAGGGGGAGGGAGCTTTCTTT.

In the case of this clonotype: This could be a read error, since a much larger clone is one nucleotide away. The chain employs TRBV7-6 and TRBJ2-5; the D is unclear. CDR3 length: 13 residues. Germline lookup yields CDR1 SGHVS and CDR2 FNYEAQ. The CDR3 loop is CASSLGNQETRYF. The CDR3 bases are TGTGCCAGCAGCTTAGGTAACCAAGAGACCCGGTACTTC.

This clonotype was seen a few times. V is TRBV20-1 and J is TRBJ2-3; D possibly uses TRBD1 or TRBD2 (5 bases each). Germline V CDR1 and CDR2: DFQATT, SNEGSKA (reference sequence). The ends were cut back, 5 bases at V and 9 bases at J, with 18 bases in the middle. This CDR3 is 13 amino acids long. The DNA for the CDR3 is TGCAGTGCTCAAGGGGCGGGCTCCGGCACGCAGTATTTT. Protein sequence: CSAQGAGSGTQYF.

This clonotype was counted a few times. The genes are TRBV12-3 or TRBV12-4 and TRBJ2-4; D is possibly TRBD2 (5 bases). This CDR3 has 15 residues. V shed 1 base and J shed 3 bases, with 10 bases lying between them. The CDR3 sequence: CASSLGRLGKNIQYF. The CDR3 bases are TGTGCCAGCAGTTTAGGGAGGTTAGGCAAAAACATTCAGTACTTC.

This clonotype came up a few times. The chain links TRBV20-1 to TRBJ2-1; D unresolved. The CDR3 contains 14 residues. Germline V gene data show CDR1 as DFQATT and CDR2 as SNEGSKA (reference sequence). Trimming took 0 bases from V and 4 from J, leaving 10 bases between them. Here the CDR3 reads CSARDFRTYNEQFF. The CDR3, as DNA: TGCAGTGCTAGAGATTTTAGAACTTACAATGAGCAGTTCTTC.

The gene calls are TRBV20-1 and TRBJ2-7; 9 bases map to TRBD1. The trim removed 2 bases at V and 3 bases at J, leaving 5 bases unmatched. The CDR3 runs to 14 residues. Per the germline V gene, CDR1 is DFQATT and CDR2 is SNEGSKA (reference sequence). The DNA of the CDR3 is TGCAGTGCTAGAAGTGGGACAGGGAACTACGAGCAGTACTTC. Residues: CSARSGTGNYEQYF.

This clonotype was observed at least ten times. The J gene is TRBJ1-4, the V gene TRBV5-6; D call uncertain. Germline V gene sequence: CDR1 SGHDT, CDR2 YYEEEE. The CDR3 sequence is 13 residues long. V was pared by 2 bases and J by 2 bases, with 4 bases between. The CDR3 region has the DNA TGTGCCAGCAGCTTTTCCACTAATGAAAAACTGTTTTTT. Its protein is CASSFSTNEKLFF.

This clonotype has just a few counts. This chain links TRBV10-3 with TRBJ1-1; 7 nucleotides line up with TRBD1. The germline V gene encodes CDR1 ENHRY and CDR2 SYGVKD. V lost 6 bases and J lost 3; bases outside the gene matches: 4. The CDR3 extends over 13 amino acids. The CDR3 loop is CAIRTTGDTEAFF. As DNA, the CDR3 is TGTGCCATCAGAACTACAGGGGACACTGAAGCTTTCTTT.

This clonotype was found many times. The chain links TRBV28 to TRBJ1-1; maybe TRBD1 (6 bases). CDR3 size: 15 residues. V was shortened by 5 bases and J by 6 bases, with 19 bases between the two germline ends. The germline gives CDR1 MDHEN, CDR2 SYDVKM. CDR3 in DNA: TGTGCCAGCAGTCCCCCCGCAGGGGAGGGCTCTGAAGCTTTCTTT. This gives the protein CASSPPAGEGSEAFF. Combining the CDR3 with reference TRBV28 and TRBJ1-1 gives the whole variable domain DVKVTQSSRYLVKRTGEKVFLECVQDMDHENMFWYRQDPGLGLRLIYFSYDVKMKEKGDIPEGYSVSREKKERFSLILESASTNQTSMYLCASSPPAGEGSEAFFGQGTRLTVV.

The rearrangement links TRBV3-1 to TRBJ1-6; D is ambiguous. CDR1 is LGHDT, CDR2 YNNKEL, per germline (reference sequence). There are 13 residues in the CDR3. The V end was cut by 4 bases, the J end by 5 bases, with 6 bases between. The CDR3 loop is CASSRGHNSPLHF. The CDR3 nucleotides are TGTGCCAGCAGCCGAGGACATAATTCACCCCTCCACTTT.

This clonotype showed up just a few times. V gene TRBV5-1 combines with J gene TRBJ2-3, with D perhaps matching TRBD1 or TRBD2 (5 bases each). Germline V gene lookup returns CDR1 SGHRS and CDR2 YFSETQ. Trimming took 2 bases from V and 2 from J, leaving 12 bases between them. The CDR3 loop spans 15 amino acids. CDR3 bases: TGCGCCAGCAGCTTCGGGGCCGACAACACAGATACGCAGTATTTT. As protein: CASSFGADNTDTQYF.